The TCR beta chain under discussion was sequenced for a study of shared clonotypes between healthy human individuals. Across the study: Researchers drew samples from two women and a few men aged 18 to 49.

Each subset's genomic DNA was shared equally among a number of immunoSEQ plates. Repertoires were generated with immunoSEQ multiplex PCR, while TCRdb's copy carries only in-frame clones and drops some. Here the sample spans about 2,100,000 clones, more than 85% being singletons. The CDR3 is 15 residues long. The ends were cut back, 1 base at V and 0 bases at J, with 9 bases in the middle. Looked up from germline, CDR1 is PRHDT and CDR2 is FYEKMQ (reference sequence). Naive CD8 cells, CD45RO-negative and positively selected for CCR7, excluded terminally differentiated effector memory CD45RA+ cells. The sequencing input was naive CD8+ T cells from PBMCs. The TCR sequence derives from a man between 18 and 29 years old in good health. Some clones in this sample may be carry-over from other donors' samples. This chain connects TRBV13 to TRBJ1-1; D is unresolved. The CDR3 loop is CASSLAMAMNTEAFF. DNA of the CDR3: TGTGCCAGCAGCTTAGCTATGGCCATGAACACTGAAGCTTTCTTT.